This T cell receptor beta chain was obtained from a study of CXCR3-negative and CXCR3-positive naive CD8 T cells. Study outcomes and limitations: CXCR3-positive naive cells had more hydrophobic TRB CDR3s than CXCR3-negative naive cells. TCR interaction strength was inferred from TRB CDR3 physicochemistry, as CD5 matched across naive subsets. For naive cells, CXCR3-negative and CXCR3-positive subsets had similar TRBV-TRBJ usage; for memory cells, usage differed.

The CDR3 loop spans 16 amino acids. Germline CDR1 reads SQVTM; CDR2 reads ANQGSEA. On this clonotype: The antigen is unknown.

In preparing the TRB cDNA libraries, 5' RACE with UMI labels was used. No DNA is given; TCRdb re-called the 5' RACE reads and lists each CDR3 protein once. The sample spans roughly 63,000 distinct CDR3 sequences; the ten largest clones claim around 4.8%. This sequence was found in a human donor in good health. Some clones in this sample may be carry-over from other donors' samples. The sample was naive CXCR3+ CD8+ T cells from blood. Subset in this sample: CD45RO-CCR7+CD27+CD95- naive CD8+ T cells expressing CXCR3 (TNR3+). The chain employs TRBV29-1 and TRBJ2-1; TCRdb names TRBD2, which stays unverified in the absence of DNA. The CDR3 is CSVDDTSGGTCNEQFF.